The 17 T cell receptor beta chains given below trace back to one sample, sequenced in a study of blood T cell repertoires in COVID-19. TCRdb's table, derived via immunoSEQ multiplex PCR, lists solely in-frame clones and lacks some. The data contain about 140,000 clones, over 60% of them singletons. Sequenced: peripheral blood. These receptors were taken from a woman between 50 and 59 years old with active or convalescent COVID-19.

A note on this clone: Sequence at one end of the junction differs from germline and may be a read error. This chain joins TRBV5-1 and TRBJ1-5, with D possibly matching TRBD1 (5 bases). The length of the CDR3 is 16 residues. From germline, CDR1 is SGHRS and CDR2 YFSETQ. CDR3 loop: CARSLAGGGGNQPQHF. The CDR3, as DNA: TGCGCCCGCAGCTTGGCGGGCGGGGGGGGCAATCAGCCCCAGCATTTT.

The chain has TRBV25-1 and TRBJ1-2; the D gene is possibly TRBD1 (6 bases). The V and J ends lost 3 bases and 4 bases respectively, with 6 bases between them. The V gene's germline CDR1 is MGHDK and CDR2 SYGVNS. This CDR3 comprises 12 residues. In DNA, the CDR3 is TGTGCCAGCAGTGACAGGGGCTATGGCTACACCTTC. Amino acids: CASSDRGYGYTF.

The chain uses TRBV4-2 and TRBJ2-3; TRBD2 might be the D (7 bases). Trimming pared 0 bases from V and 2 bases from J, leaving 12 bases between. There are 16 residues in the CDR3. Germline V gene sequence: CDR1 LGHNA, CDR2 YNFKEQ. CDR3 residues: CASSQDSGGPTDTQYF. The CDR3 DNA reads as TGTGCCAGCAGCCAAGATTCGGGGGGCCCCACAGATACGCAGTATTTT.

The V gene is TRBV7-2, the J gene TRBJ2-6; 11 positions agree with TRBD2. The CDR3 covers 18 residues. V was clipped by 5 bases and J by 2 bases; unmatched bases: 8. Germline V gene data show CDR1 as SGHTA and CDR2 as FQGNSA. The CDR3 here is CASSPGYSGGAGANVLTF. DNA for the CDR3: TGTGCCAGCAGCCCCGGGTATAGCGGGGGGGCTGGGGCCAACGTCCTGACTTTC.

The genes are TRBV4-2 and TRBJ1-6; maybe TRBD1 (6 bases). This CDR3 comprises 14 residues. Germline CDR1 and CDR2: LGHNA and YNFKEQ. Trimming removed 6 bases from V and 7 bases from J, with 13 bases in between. The CDR3 region has the DNA TGTGCCAGCAGTGTGGACAGCACCAATTCACCCCTCCACTTT. Its translation: CASSVDSTNSPLHF.

The sample holds a few counts of this clone. The V and J genes are TRBV6-5 and TRBJ1-3; 8 nucleotides align to TRBD1. Germline CDR1 and CDR2: MNHEY and SVGAGI. V lost 2 bases and J lost 0; bases outside the gene matches: 3. CDR3 size: 16 residues. CDR3 bases: TGTGCCAGCAGTTACGGGACAGGCTACTCTGGAAACACCATATATTTT. Residues: CASSYGTGYSGNTIYF.

The rearrangement uses TRBV6-2 or TRBV6-3 and TRBJ1-1; D gene unclear. Germline lookup yields CDR1 MNHEY and CDR2 SVGEGT. Trimming shortened V by 3 bases and J by 5 bases, and 10 bases separated the two germline ends. The CDR3 has 13 amino acids. The DNA for the CDR3 is TGTGCCAGCAGTTATTCACGGAGGACTGAAGCTTTCTTT. It is translated as CASSYSRRTEAFF.

This clone was observed once. The J gene is TRBJ1-5, the V gene TRBV15; 7 nucleotides align to TRBD1. Trimming removed 3 bases from V and 2 bases from J; junction bases left unmatched: 4. The CDR3 consists of 15 residues. In germline, CDR1 is LNHNV, CDR2 YYDKDF (reference sequence). CDR3 sequence reads: CATSSDGTGNQPQHF. In DNA form, the CDR3 reads TGTGCCACCAGCAGTGATGGGACAGGCAATCAGCCCCAGCATTTT.

The chain couples TRBV25-1 to TRBJ1-2, with D possibly being TRBD1 (6 bases). V gave up 4 bases and J gave up 10 bases, with 10 bases separating them. This CDR3 comprises 11 residues. CDR1 is MGHDK, CDR2 SYGVNS, per germline. The CDR3: CASSAQGDYTF. The CDR3 coding sequence is TGTGCCAGCAGTGCACAGGGAGACTACACCTTC.

The chain couples TRBV30 to TRBJ1-6; 7 positions agree with TRBD1. V trimming: 5 bases; J trimming: 3 bases; junction bases outside the gene matches: 7. The CDR3 spans 15 residues. The germline V gene has CDR1 GTSNPN and CDR2 SVGIG (reference sequence). The CDR3 loop is CAWQAQGVYNSPLHF. The CDR3 coding sequence is TGTGCCTGGCAGGCCCAGGGGGTCTATAATTCACCCCTCCACTTT.

The chain couples TRBV7-2 to TRBJ1-1; D unresolved. Germline V gene lookup returns CDR1 SGHTA and CDR2 FQGNSA. Trimming left V 2 bases short and J 0 bases short, with 7 bases between. The CDR3 is made up of 14 amino acids. CDR3 in DNA: TGTGCCAGCAGCTTAAACTCAATGAACACTGAAGCTTTCTTT. Its protein is CASSLNSMNTEAFF.

The chain carries TRBV6-2 or TRBV6-3 and TRBJ2-7; 9 bases align to TRBD1. Germline assignment: CDR1 MNHEY and CDR2 SVGEGT. The CDR3 length is 16 residues. V was pared by 4 bases and J by 2 bases, with 9 bases of the junction left unmatched. For the CDR3, the DNA is TGTGCCAGCAGTTCGATCGGACAGGGGTCTACCTACGAGCAGTACTTC. Encoded protein: CASSSIGQGSTYEQYF.

This chain connects TRBV19 to TRBJ1-4; 9 nucleotides agree with TRBD1. V dropped 5 bases and J dropped 6; count of bases not matched to a gene: 7. Per germline, CDR1 LNHDA and CDR2 SQIVND (reference sequence). This CDR3 is 15 amino acids long. The CDR3: CASSPARTGDEKLFF. DNA of the CDR3: TGTGCCAGTAGTCCAGCTCGGACAGGGGATGAAAAACTGTTTTTT.

A single count supports this clone. The CDR3 DNA reads as TGTGCCAGCAGAGGTGGGACTAGCGGGTCCTACGAGCAGTACTTC. Translated, it gives CASRGGTSGSYEQYF. This chain links TRBV28 with TRBJ2-7; TRBD2 aligns across 12 bases. Per germline, CDR1 MDHEN and CDR2 SYDVKM. The CDR3 runs to 15 residues. The trim removed 6 bases at V and 1 base at J, leaving 4 bases unmatched.

This clone showed up just a few times. The chain recombines TRBV5-6 with TRBJ1-2; 9 bases map to TRBD1. This CDR3 contains 15 residues. V was pared by 3 bases and J by 6 bases, with 9 bases of the junction left unmatched. Per the germline V gene, CDR1 is SGHDT and CDR2 is YYEEEE. The CDR3 spells CASSYPGTGSDGYTF. The CDR3 region has the DNA TGTGCCAGCAGCTATCCCGGGACAGGGAGCGATGGCTACACCTTC.

The chain has TRBV7-2 and TRBJ1-4; possible D gene TRBD1, 6 bases. Germline CDR1 is SGHTA and CDR2 is FQGNSA. The CDR3 contains 15 residues. Trimming shortened V by 1 base and J by 8 bases, and 14 bases separated the two germline ends. This CDR3 reads CASSLGQGSDEKLFF. CDR3 sequence (DNA): TGTGCCAGCAGCTTAGGGCAGGGGTCGGACGAAAAACTGTTTTTT.

The V call is TRBV3-1 (or the pseudogene TRBV3-2), the J call TRBJ1-2, with TRBD1 matching over 8 bases. Germline V CDR1 and CDR2: LGHDT, YNNKEL (reference sequence). V lost 6 bases and J lost 6; bases outside the gene matches: 6. The CDR3 is made up of 13 amino acids. Here the CDR3 reads CASRKQGEDGYTF. The CDR3 nucleotides are TGTGCCAGCAGGAAACAGGGGGAAGATGGCTACACCTTC.